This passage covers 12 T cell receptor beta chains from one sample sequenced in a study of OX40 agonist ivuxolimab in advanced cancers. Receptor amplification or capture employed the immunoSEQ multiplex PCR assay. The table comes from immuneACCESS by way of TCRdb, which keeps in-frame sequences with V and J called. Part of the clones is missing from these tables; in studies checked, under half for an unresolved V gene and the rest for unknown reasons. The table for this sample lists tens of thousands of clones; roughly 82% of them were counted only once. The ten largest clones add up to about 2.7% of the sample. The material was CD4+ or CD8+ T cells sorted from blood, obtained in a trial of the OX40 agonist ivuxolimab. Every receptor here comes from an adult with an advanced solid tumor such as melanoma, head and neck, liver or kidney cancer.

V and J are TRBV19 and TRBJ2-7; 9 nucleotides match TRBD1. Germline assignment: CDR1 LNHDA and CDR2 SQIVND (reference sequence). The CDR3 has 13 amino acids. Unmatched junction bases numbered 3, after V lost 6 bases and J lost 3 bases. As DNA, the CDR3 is TGTGCCAGTAGGGAGACAGGGGGCTACGAGCAGTACTTC. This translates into CASRETGGYEQYF.

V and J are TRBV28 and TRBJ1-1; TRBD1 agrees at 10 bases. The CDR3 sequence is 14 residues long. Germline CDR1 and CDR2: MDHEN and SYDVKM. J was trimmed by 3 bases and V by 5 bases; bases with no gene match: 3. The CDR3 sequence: CASSNGQGDTEAFF. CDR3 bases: TGTGCCAGCAGTAACGGACAGGGGGACACTGAAGCTTTCTTT.

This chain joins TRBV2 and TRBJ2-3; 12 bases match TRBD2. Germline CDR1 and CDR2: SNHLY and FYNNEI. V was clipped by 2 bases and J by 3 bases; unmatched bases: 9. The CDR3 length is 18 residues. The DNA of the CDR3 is TGTGCCAGCAGTGAACAGCTAGCGGGGGGGCTTCGAACAGATACGCAGTATTTT. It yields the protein CASSEQLAGGLRTDTQYF.

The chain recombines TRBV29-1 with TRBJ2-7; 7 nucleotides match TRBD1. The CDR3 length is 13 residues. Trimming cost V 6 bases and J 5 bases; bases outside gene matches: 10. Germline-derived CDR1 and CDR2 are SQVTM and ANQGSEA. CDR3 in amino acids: CSVLQGTKHEQYF. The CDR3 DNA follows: TGCAGCGTCCTACAGGGGACGAAGCACGAGCAGTACTTC.

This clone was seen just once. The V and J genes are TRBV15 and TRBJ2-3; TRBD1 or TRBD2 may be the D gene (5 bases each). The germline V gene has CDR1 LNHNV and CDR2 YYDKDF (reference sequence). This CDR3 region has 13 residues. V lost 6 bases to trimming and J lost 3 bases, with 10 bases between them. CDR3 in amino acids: CATRGDLTDTQYF. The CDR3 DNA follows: TGTGCCACCAGAGGGGACCTGACAGATACGCAGTATTTT.

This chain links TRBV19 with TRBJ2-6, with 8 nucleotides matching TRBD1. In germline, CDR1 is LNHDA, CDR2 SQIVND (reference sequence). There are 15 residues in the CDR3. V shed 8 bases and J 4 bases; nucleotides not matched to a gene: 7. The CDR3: CASGSGGAGANVLTF. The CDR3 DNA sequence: TGTGCCAGTGGATCAGGGGGCGCCGGGGCCAACGTCCTGACTTTC.

The CDR3 nucleotides read TGTGCCAGCAGCTTCTCTGGATGGATCGGGGGCTCCTACGAGCAGTACTTC. Residues: CASSFSGWIGGSYEQYF. The chain carries TRBV7-8 and TRBJ2-5, with D possibly being TRBD2 (6 bases). Gene TRBJ2-7 matches the end of the DNA better, so the J call may be wrong. This CDR3 comprises 17 residues. Germline CDR1 is SGHVS and CDR2 is FQNEAQ.

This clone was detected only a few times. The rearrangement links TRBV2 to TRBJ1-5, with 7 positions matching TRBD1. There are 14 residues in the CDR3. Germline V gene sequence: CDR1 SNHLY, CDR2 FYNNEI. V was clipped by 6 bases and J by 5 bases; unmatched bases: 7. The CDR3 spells CASSLQGVDQPQHF. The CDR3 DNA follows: TGTGCCAGCAGCCTTCAGGGGGTAGATCAGCCCCAGCATTTT.

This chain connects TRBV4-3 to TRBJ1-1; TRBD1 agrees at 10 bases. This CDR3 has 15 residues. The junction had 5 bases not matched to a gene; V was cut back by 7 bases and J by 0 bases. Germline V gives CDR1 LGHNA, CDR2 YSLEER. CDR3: CASTRTGGMNTEAFF. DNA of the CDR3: TGCGCCAGCACCCGGACAGGGGGAATGAACACTGAAGCTTTCTTT.

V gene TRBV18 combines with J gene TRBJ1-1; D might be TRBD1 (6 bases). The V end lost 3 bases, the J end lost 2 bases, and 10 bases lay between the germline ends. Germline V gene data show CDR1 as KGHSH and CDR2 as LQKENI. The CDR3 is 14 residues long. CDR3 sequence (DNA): TGTGCCAGCTCACCCGCAGGGGCTAACACTGAAGCTTTCTTT. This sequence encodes CASSPAGANTEAFF.

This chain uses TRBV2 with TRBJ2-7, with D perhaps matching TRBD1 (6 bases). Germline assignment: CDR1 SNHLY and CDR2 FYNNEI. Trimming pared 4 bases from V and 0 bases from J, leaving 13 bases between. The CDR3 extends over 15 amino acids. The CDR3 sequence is CASSVWDTSSYEQYF. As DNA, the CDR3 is TGTGCCAGCAGTGTCTGGGACACCAGCTCCTACGAGCAGTACTTC.

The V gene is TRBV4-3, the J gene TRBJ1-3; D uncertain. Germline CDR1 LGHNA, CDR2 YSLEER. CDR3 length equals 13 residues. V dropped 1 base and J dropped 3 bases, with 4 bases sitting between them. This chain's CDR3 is CASSQGNGNTIYF. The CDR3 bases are TGCGCCAGCAGCCAAGGGAATGGAAACACCATATATTTT.